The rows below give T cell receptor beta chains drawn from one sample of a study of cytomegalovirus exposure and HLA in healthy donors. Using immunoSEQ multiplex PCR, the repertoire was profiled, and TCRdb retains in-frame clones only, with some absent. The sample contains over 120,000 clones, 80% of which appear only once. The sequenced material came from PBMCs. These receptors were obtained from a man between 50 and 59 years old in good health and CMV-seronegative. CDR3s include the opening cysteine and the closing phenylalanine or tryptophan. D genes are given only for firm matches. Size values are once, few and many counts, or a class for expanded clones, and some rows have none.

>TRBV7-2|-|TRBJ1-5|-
TGTGCCAGCAGCCCCAACGGGGGTTGGCCCCAGCATTTT
CASSPNGGWPQHF
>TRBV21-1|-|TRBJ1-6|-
-
CASTLVGRGNSPLHF
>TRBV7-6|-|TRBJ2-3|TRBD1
TGTGCCAGCAGCTTAGGTGGGACAGGGGCTAACACAGATACGCAGTATTTT
CASSLGGTGANTDTQYF
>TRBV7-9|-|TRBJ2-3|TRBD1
TGTGCCAGCAGCTCGTTTGGACAGGGAAAGTCGGGAATTACAGATACGCAGTATTTT
CASSSFGQGKSGITDTQYF
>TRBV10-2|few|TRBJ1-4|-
TGCGCCAGCAGTGAGGGAGTGATGGGTGAAAAACTGTTTTTT
CASSEGVMGEKLFF
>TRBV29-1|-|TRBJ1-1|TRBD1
TGCAGCGTTGTGACAGGGGGCTTTTTGGGTGAAGCTTTCTTT
CSVVTGGFLGEAFF
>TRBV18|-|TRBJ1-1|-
TGTGCCAGTTCCACAGGTTTGATGAACACTGAAGCTTTCTTT
CASSTGLMNTEAFF
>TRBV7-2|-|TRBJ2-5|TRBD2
TGTGCCAGCAGCTTAACGGCCGGGAGGGAGACCCAGTACTTC
CASSLTAGRETQYF
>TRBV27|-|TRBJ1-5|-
TGTGCCAGCAGTTTGTCCACCGTCGGACGGGGGGATCAGCCCCAGCATTTT
CASSLSTVGRGDQPQHF
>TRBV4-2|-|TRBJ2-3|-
TGTGCCAGCAGCCAAGAATCGCGCCGGGGGATAGCGGCAGTTGTAGATACGCAGTATTTT
CASSQESRRGIAAVVDTQYF
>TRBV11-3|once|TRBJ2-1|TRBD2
TGTGCCAGCAGCTCCTTTTATTTAGCGGGAGGCTACAATGAGCAGTTCTTC
CASSSFYLAGGYNEQFF
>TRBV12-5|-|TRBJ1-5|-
TGTGCTAGTGGATCTCCCTCGGATCAGCCCCAGCATTTT
CASGSPSDQPQHF
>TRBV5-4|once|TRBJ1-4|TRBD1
TGTGCCAGCCGCTCCGACAGGGGGGTAGAAAAACTGTTTTTT
CASRSDRGVEKLFF
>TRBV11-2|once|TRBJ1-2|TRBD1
TGTGCCGTCATAGACAGGGGGCCGGGCGGCTACACCTTC
CAVIDRGPGGYTF